The 27 T cell receptor beta chains below come from one sample, sequenced in a study of vaccination and CD4 T cells after COVID-19. Antigens of these TCRs are unknown. The treatment here: approximately nine-day PBMC culture with coronavirus spike peptide pools or control peptides (ViraFEST assay). The Oncomine TCR Beta short-read assay was what sequenced the DNA obtained from cultured CD4+ T cells. TCRdb processed the PCR reads anew with MiXCR; each CDR3 protein has one entry. This table has 15,000 to 20,000 distinct CDR3 sequences, 50% appearing once. Sequencing was performed on CD4+ T cells from blood, cultured in vitro. These receptors all come from a human donor who had recovered from COVID-19.

This chain connects TRBV20-1 to TRBJ1-5; the match to TRBD1 covers 9 bases. Germline CDR1 DFQATT, CDR2 SNEGSKA (reference sequence). CDR3 length: 13 residues. V trimming: 6 bases; J trimming: 5 bases; junction bases outside the gene matches: 5. The CDR3 sequence: CSAQGAGDQPQHF. The CDR3 DNA reads TGCAGTGCACAGGGGGCAGGTGATCAGCCCCAGCATTTT.

This clonotype was counted between two and nine times. The chain recombines TRBV7-8 with TRBJ1-2, with no clear D. The CDR3 runs to 12 residues. CDR1 and CDR2 (germline): SGHVS, FQNEAQ. The V gene lost 5 bases and the J gene lost 6 bases, with 10 bases spanning the gap. The CDR3 DNA follows: TGTGCCAGCAGCCGGACCGATGATGGCTACACCTTC. It translates to CASSRTDDGYTF.

The rearrangement uses TRBV20-1 and TRBJ1-5; TRBD1 matches 11 bases. Germline CDR1 and CDR2: DFQATT and SNEGSKA (reference sequence). The V segment lost 1 base and the J segment 7 bases; nucleotides outside the gene matches: 6. This CDR3 comprises 15 residues. The CDR3 coding sequence is TGCAGTGCTAGAGCGGGGACAGGGGGTTTCCAGCCCCAGCATTTT. Amino acids: CSARAGTGGFQPQHF.

This clonotype has only a few counts. This chain connects TRBV2 to TRBJ1-4; TRBD1 matches at 7 bases. The CDR3 extends over 14 amino acids. Germline lookup yields CDR1 SNHLY and CDR2 FYNNEI. J gave up 5 bases and V 1 base, and 1 base lay outside the gene matches. CDR3 protein: CASSEGQGNEKLFF. In nucleotides, the CDR3 is TGTGCCAGCAGTGAAGGACAGGGAAATGAAAAACTGTTTTTT.

The chain combines TRBV30 with TRBJ2-5; the D gene is possibly TRBD2 (5 bases). V lost 1 base to trimming and J lost 7 bases, with 13 bases between them. The V gene's germline CDR1 is GTSNPN and CDR2 SVGIG (reference sequence). CDR3 size: 13 residues. The CDR3 loop reads CAWSGELDGTQYF. For the CDR3, the DNA is TGTGCCTGGAGTGGGGAGTTAGACGGGACCCAGTACTTC.

The CDR3 region is CASSPPSGMNTEAFF. For the CDR3, the DNA is TGTGCCAGCAGTCCCCCCAGCGGGATGAACACTGAAGCTTTCTTT. This chain connects TRBV6-1 to TRBJ1-1; no clear D gene. Deletions cut 5 bases from V and 0 bases from J, with 13 bases between. The CDR3 has 15 residues. CDR1 and CDR2 from the germline V gene are MNHNS and SASEGT.

V and J are TRBV5-1 and TRBJ2-3; 10 bases fit TRBD2. This CDR3 contains 18 residues. Unmatched junction bases numbered 7, after V lost 0 bases and J lost 0 bases. The germline gives CDR1 SGHRS, CDR2 YFSETQ. CDR3 region: CASSLEPSGGASTDTQYF. The CDR3 DNA reads TGCGCCAGCAGCTTGGAACCTAGCGGGGGTGCAAGCACAGATACGCAGTATTTT.

The table lists this clonotype with a count of one. J is TRBJ1-1 and V is TRBV20-1; D might be TRBD1 (5 bases). Trimming cost V 1 base and J 5 bases, with 17 bases left between them. The CDR3 is 15 residues long. The germline V gene encodes CDR1 DFQATT and CDR2 SNEGSKA (reference sequence). The CDR3 DNA reads as TGCAGTGCTAGAGGGGCCGGGACCACCAGGACTGAAGCTTTCTTT. Translation gives CSARGAGTTRTEAFF.

This clonotype has a handful of counts. The chain combines TRBV20-1 with TRBJ1-2; 7 bases agree with TRBD1. The length of the CDR3 is 12 residues. V trimming: 5 bases; J trimming: 6 bases; junction bases outside the gene matches: 6. Germline values: CDR1 DFQATT, CDR2 SNEGSKA (reference sequence). CDR3 DNA sequence: TGCAGTGCTGGGGGACAGTACGATGGCTACACCTTC. Translating gives CSAGGQYDGYTF.

The genes are TRBV28 and TRBJ2-3; tentatively, D is TRBD2 (6 bases). Germline assignment: CDR1 MDHEN and CDR2 SYDVKM. This CDR3 region has 15 residues. V lost 5 bases to trimming and J lost 3 bases, with 15 bases between them. As DNA, the CDR3 is TGTGCCAGCAGTCTAACGGGAGAGGGTACAGATACGCAGTATTTT. The encoded protein is CASSLTGEGTDTQYF.

This clonotype was counted once. The chain has TRBV5-1 and TRBJ1-4; 11 bases are shared with TRBD1. Germline CDR1 reads SGHRS; CDR2 reads YFSETQ. This CDR3 spans 15 amino acids. The J segment lost 8 bases and the V segment lost 1 base, leaving 4 bases of the junction unmatched. The CDR3 sequence is CASSLRGTGGEKLFF. CDR3 DNA sequence: TGCGCCAGCAGCTTGCGAGGGACAGGGGGGGAAAAACTGTTTTTT.

The chain links TRBV5-1 to TRBJ2-7; 7 bases line up with TRBD2. The CDR3 sequence is 14 residues long. V lost 4 bases, J lost 6 bases, and 10 bases stayed unmatched. Germline values: CDR1 SGHRS, CDR2 YFSETQ. CDR3 DNA: TGCGCCAGCAGCCCGGGACTACGGGCGGGCGAGCAGTACTTC. Encoded protein: CASSPGLRAGEQYF.

This clonotype has just a few counts. The chain uses TRBV5-1 and TRBJ1-1, with D perhaps TRBD1 (6 bases). V was trimmed by 3 bases and J by 1 base, leaving 13 bases between them. This CDR3 is 15 amino acids long. The germline V gene encodes CDR1 SGHRS and CDR2 YFSETQ. The CDR3 region is CASSYNQGRNTEAFF. The CDR3 DNA reads TGCGCCAGCAGCTACAACCAGGGGAGGAACACTGAAGCTTTCTTT. The full variable domain, completed using reference TRBV5-1 and TRBJ1-1, is KAGVTQTPRYLIKTRGQQVTLSCSPISGHRSVSWYQQTPGQGLQFLFEYFSETQRNKGNFPGRFSGRQFSNSRSEMNVSTLELGDSALYLCASSYNQGRNTEAFFGQGTRLTVV.

This chain links TRBV12-3 or TRBV12-4 with TRBJ2-1; TRBD1 might be the D (5 bases). CDR3 length: 13 amino acids. The V and J ends lost 7 bases and 4 bases respectively, with 11 bases between them. This chain's CDR3 is CASNPDRYNEQFF. The CDR3 region has the DNA TGTGCCAGCAACCCCGACAGATACAATGAGCAGTTCTTC.

The V gene is TRBV7-9, the J gene TRBJ2-6; 10 nucleotides line up with TRBD1. Trimming at V came to 4 bases and at J to 3 bases, leaving 6 bases not matched to a gene. The CDR3 has 17 residues. Germline-derived CDR1 and CDR2 are SEHNR and FQNEAQ (reference sequence). The CDR3 loop reads CASSSPTGGYGANVLTF. CDR3 coding DNA: TGTGCCAGCAGCTCGCCGACAGGGGGCTATGGGGCCAACGTCCTGACTTTC. Combining the CDR3 with reference TRBV7-9 and TRBJ2-6 gives the whole variable domain DTGVSQNPRHKITKRGQNVTFRCDPISEHNRLYWYRQTLGQGPEFLTYFQNEAQLEKSRLLSDRFSAERPKGSFSTLEIQRTEQGDSAMYLCASSSPTGGYGANVLTFGAGSRLTVL.

This clonotype has a handful of counts. V gene TRBV6-1 combines with J gene TRBJ1-1; 7 nucleotides line up with TRBD1. J gave up 8 bases and V 6 bases, and 3 bases lay outside the gene matches. This CDR3 contains 11 residues. Germline-derived CDR1 and CDR2 are MNHNS and SASEGT. The CDR3 DNA follows: TGTGCCAGCAGCCAGACAGGGGAAGCTTTCTTT. It yields the protein CASSQTGEAFF.

This clonotype has a handful of counts. This chain connects TRBV6-2 or TRBV6-3 to TRBJ2-1; 9 bases fit TRBD2. The germline gives CDR1 MNHEY, CDR2 SVGEGT. This CDR3 region has 14 residues. The J segment lost 7 bases and the V segment lost 6 bases, leaving 7 bases of the junction unmatched. CDR3 sequence (DNA): TGTGCCAGCAGGAGCGGGGGGAGCAAGAATGAGCAGTTCTTC. It codes for CASRSGGSKNEQFF.

The V call is TRBV30, the J call TRBJ1-3; D is unclear. CDR3 length: 14 residues. V was shortened by 3 bases and J by 0 bases, with 9 bases between the two germline ends. CDR1 GTSNPN and CDR2 SVGIG come from the germline V gene (reference sequence). CDR3 region: CAWRVGNSGNTIYF. The CDR3, as DNA: TGTGCCTGGAGGGTGGGAAACTCTGGAAACACCATATATTTT.

This clonotype was seen just once. This chain uses TRBV7-2 with TRBJ2-3; tentative D call: TRBD2 (6 bases). The V gene's germline CDR1 is SGHTA and CDR2 FQGNSA. This CDR3 has 14 residues. Between the trimmed V and J ends, which lost 1 base and 6 bases, there was a span of 11 bases. CDR3: CASSLESGVDTQYF. The CDR3 DNA follows: TGTGCCAGCAGCTTAGAATCGGGAGTGGATACGCAGTATTTT.

The V call is TRBV6-2 or TRBV6-3, the J call TRBJ1-1, with D possibly TRBD1 on 5 matching bases. The V gene lost 5 bases and the J gene lost 4 bases, with 11 bases spanning the gap. The CDR3 loop spans 13 amino acids. Per the germline V gene, CDR1 is MNHEY and CDR2 is SVGEGT. In DNA form, the CDR3 reads TGTGCCAGCAGTCCCCCGAGGGGCACTGAAGCTTTCTTT. It is translated as CASSPPRGTEAFF.

This clonotype was detected a few times. The chain carries TRBV27 and TRBJ1-5; D ambiguous. The V end lost 2 bases, the J end lost 7 bases, and 9 bases lay between the germline ends. The CDR3 is made up of 13 amino acids. Germline CDR1 and CDR2: MNHEY and SMNVEV (reference sequence). In DNA form, the CDR3 reads TGTGCCAGCAGTTTAGAATTTGAACAGCCCCAGCATTTT. Protein sequence: CASSLEFEQPQHF.

This sequence joins TRBV29-1 and TRBJ2-5, with 15 bases aligning to TRBD2. Germline V gene lookup returns CDR1 SQVTM and CDR2 ANQGSEA. V gave up 7 bases and J gave up 7 bases; unmatched junction bases: 7. CDR3 length: 14 residues. The CDR3 DNA reads as TGCAGCGCAGGACTAGCGGGAGGGCGGGGGACCCAGTACTTC. Its protein product is CSAGLAGGRGTQYF.

CDR3 DNA: TGTGCCAGCAGCTACCAGACAGGGTCAGGAGAGACCCAGTACTTC. Its translation: CASSYQTGSGETQYF. The V and J genes are TRBV5-4 and TRBJ2-5; TRBD1 matches 7 bases. From germline, CDR1 is SGHNT and CDR2 YYREEE (reference sequence). The CDR3 is 15 residues long. The V gene end was trimmed by 3 bases and the J gene end by 4 bases; junction bases not matched to a gene: 9.

The V and J genes are TRBV7-9 and TRBJ2-4; 9 positions match TRBD1. The CDR3 runs 14 residues. Per germline, CDR1 SEHNR and CDR2 FQNEAQ (reference sequence). V shed 4 bases and J 6 bases; nucleotides not matched to a gene: 4. The DNA of the CDR3 is TGTGCCAGCAGCTACCCGGGACAGGGAAACATTCAGTACTTC. Encoded protein: CASSYPGQGNIQYF.

The chain combines TRBV24-1 with TRBJ2-1; TRBD2 is a possible D gene (7 bases). Germline V gives CDR1 KGHDR, CDR2 SFDVKD. The CDR3 consists of 16 residues. Trimming took off 2 bases at V and 1 base at J, with 11 bases between the two ends. The CDR3 coding sequence is TGTGCCACCAGTGATTCACAGGGACTATCCTACAATGAGCAGTTCTTC. Its protein product is CATSDSQGLSYNEQFF.

This clonotype was recorded a few times. The chain joins TRBV24-1 to TRBJ1-3, with D unresolved. V lost 5 bases to trimming and J lost 0 bases, with 13 bases between them. Germline V gene data show CDR1 as KGHDR and CDR2 as SFDVKD. The CDR3 has 16 amino acids. The CDR3 bases are TGTGCCACCAGTGCCTCCCGGTCGTACTCTGGAAACACCATATATTTT. Amino acids: CATSASRSYSGNTIYF.

This clonotype was found a few times. V usage is TRBV20-1 and J usage is TRBJ2-2, with a possible D match to TRBD2 (5 bases). The CDR3 consists of 12 residues. Trimming left V 3 bases short and J 4 bases short, with 6 bases between. Germline CDR1 and CDR2: DFQATT and SNEGSKA (reference sequence). DNA for the CDR3: TGCAGTGCTAGGGGAGTCACCGGGGAGCTGTTTTTT. It encodes CSARGVTGELFF.